One and the same sample provided the 31 T cell receptor beta chains below, sequenced in a study of identical twins. TCRdb re-derived calls from the 5' RACE reads in MiXCR, one entry per CDR3 protein. The table includes 600,000 to 850,000 distinct CDR3 sequences, 18% detected once. These data are also associated with another study on T cells expressing NK-cell markers.

Material for sequencing was PBMCs. These receptors all come from a woman aged 18-29 years in good health.

As regards this clonotype: This clone may be a read error of a much larger clone one base away. The rearrangement joins TRBV27 to TRBJ2-1; 14 bases are shared with TRBD2. The CDR3 is made up of 14 amino acids. The germline CDR1 and CDR2 sequences are MNHEY and SMNVEV (reference sequence). The V and J ends lost 7 bases and 6 bases, in that order; junction bases with no gene match: 2. The CDR3 loop reads CASKGLAGVNEQFF. CDR3 coding DNA: TGTGCCAGCAAGGGACTAGCGGGAGTCAATGAGCAGTTCTTC.

The V and J genes are TRBV20-1 and TRBJ2-1; 10 nucleotides line up with TRBD1. J gave up 10 bases and V 5 bases, and 11 bases lay outside the gene matches. There are 14 residues in the CDR3. CDR1 DFQATT and CDR2 SNEGSKA come from the germline V gene (reference sequence). The CDR3 reads CSASPGTGAREQFF. As DNA, the CDR3 is TGCAGTGCTTCCCCCGGGACAGGGGCTAGGGAGCAGTTCTTC.

The chain employs TRBV20-1 and TRBJ2-1; D is perhaps TRBD2 (6 bases). The length of the CDR3 is 13 residues. Between the trimmed V and J ends, which lost 8 bases and 7 bases, there was a span of 18 bases. CDR1 DFQATT and CDR2 SNEGSKA come from the germline V gene (reference sequence). The chain's CDR3 is CSWPLAGGNEQFF. The CDR3 DNA reads as TGCAGTTGGCCACTAGCTGGGGGTAATGAGCAGTTCTTC.

This clonotype was counted only a few times. The rearrangement uses TRBV7-2 and TRBJ2-3; no definite D call. The CDR3 sequence is 15 residues long. The V gene's germline CDR1 is SGHTA and CDR2 FQGNSA. Deletions cut 1 base from V and 1 base from J, with 9 bases between. This chain's CDR3 is CASSLDRLRTDTQYF. For the CDR3, the DNA is TGTGCCAGCAGCTTAGATCGCCTTCGCACAGATACGCAGTATTTT.

This clonotype was detected a few times. This sequence joins TRBV15 and TRBJ2-6; D is perhaps TRBD1 (6 bases). CDR1 and CDR2 (germline): LNHNV, YYDKDF (reference sequence). The CDR3 covers 17 residues. Trimming took off 6 bases at V and 2 bases at J, with 17 bases between the two ends. The CDR3 DNA is TGTGCCACCAGTCCTCTGACAGGACGGGCTGGGGCCAACGTCCTGACTTTC. Its protein product is CATSPLTGRAGANVLTF. Full variable domain (outside the CDR3, taken from reference TRBV15 and TRBJ2-6): DAMVIQNPRYQVTQFGKPVTLSCSQTLNHNVMYWYQQKSSQAPKLLFHYYDKDFNNEADTPDNFQSRRPNTSFCFLDIRSPGLGDTAMYLCATSPLTGRAGANVLTFGAGSRLTVL.

The rearrangement uses TRBV7-9 and TRBJ1-2, with unresolved D. Deletions cut 11 bases from V and 4 bases from J, with 11 bases between. This CDR3 comprises 11 residues. The germline V gene encodes CDR1 SEHNR and CDR2 FQNEAQ (reference sequence). The CDR3 DNA reads as TGTGCCTATGGGCTCTCCTATGGCTACACCTTC. Translating it yields CAYGLSYGYTF.

This chain links TRBV29-1 with TRBJ2-7; 7 bases agree with TRBD2. The J segment lost 4 bases and the V segment lost 6 bases, leaving 15 bases of the junction unmatched. This CDR3 spans 15 amino acids. Germline CDR1 reads SQVTM; CDR2 reads ANQGSEA. CDR3 sequence: CSVTLTAGTNYEQYF. CDR3 nucleotides: TGCAGCGTGACCTTGACGGCCGGGACTAATTACGAGCAGTACTTC.

A few counts support this clonotype. This chain uses TRBV12-3 or TRBV12-4 with TRBJ1-6, with 7 bases aligning to TRBD1. Trimming cost V 8 bases and J 8 bases; bases outside gene matches: 6. The CDR3 is made up of 13 amino acids. This CDR3 is CASGRDSDSPLHF. CDR3 in DNA: TGTGCCAGCGGTCGGGACAGTGATTCACCCCTCCACTTT.

This chain links TRBV6-1 with TRBJ2-2; no clear D gene. V lost 6 bases and J 2 bases, leaving 7 bases between the germline ends. The CDR3 sequence is 13 residues long. Germline CDR1 reads MNHNS; CDR2 reads SASEGT. The CDR3 loop is CASRRLNTGELFF. As DNA, the CDR3 is TGTGCCAGCAGGCGTCTTAACACCGGGGAGCTGTTTTTT.

Ten or more counts support this clonotype. This chain joins TRBV12-3 or TRBV12-4 and TRBJ2-3; D remains unclear. The CDR3 length is 13 residues. V gave up 6 bases and J gave up 0 bases, with 7 bases separating them. The CDR3 loop is CASRFQSTDTQYF. For the CDR3, the DNA is TGTGCCAGCAGATTTCAGAGCACAGATACGCAGTATTTT.

This clonotype was counted only a few times. The J gene is TRBJ2-1, the V gene TRBV3-1; the match to TRBD2 covers 9 bases. Germline V lookup: CDR1 LGHDT, CDR2 YNNKEL (reference sequence). Losses at the gene ends were 4 bases for V and 10 bases for J; bases not matched to a gene: 11. The CDR3 totals 15 residues. The CDR3 coding sequence is TGTGCCAGCAGCCGAACCGGGACTAGCTTGGGCGAGCAGTTCTTC. This encodes CASSRTGTSLGEQFF.

V and J are TRBV11-2 and TRBJ2-7, with a tentative D call TRBD2 (5 bases). The CDR3 has 15 amino acids. Germline loops: CDR1 SGHAT, CDR2 FQNNGV. The V end was cut by 0 bases, the J end by 6 bases, with 15 bases between. CDR3 region: CASSLDPSSKVEQYF. In DNA form, the CDR3 reads TGTGCCAGCAGCTTAGATCCTAGCAGTAAAGTCGAGCAGTACTTC.

This clonotype was recorded a few times. The chain has TRBV12-3 or TRBV12-4 and TRBJ1-2, with 10 bases fitting TRBD1. V was clipped by 6 bases and J by 7 bases; unmatched bases: 11. CDR3 length: 15 residues. The CDR3 here is CASRPTGGGTVGYTF. CDR3 coding DNA: TGTGCCAGCAGGCCGACAGGGGGCGGAACTGTTGGCTACACCTTC.

This clonotype has ten or more counts. The chain joins TRBV12-3 or TRBV12-4 to TRBJ2-1; D is perhaps TRBD2 (6 bases). This CDR3 region has 15 residues. The V end was cut by 5 bases, the J end by 0 bases, with 11 bases between. CDR3 DNA: TGTGCCAGCAGTATCCGAGCGGGCTCCTACAATGAGCAGTTCTTC. Amino acid sequence: CASSIRAGSYNEQFF.

This clonotype has just a few counts. The chain uses TRBV12-3 or TRBV12-4 and TRBJ1-6, with 7 bases identical to TRBD1. The trim removed 7 bases at V and 5 bases at J, leaving 8 bases unmatched. The CDR3 has 15 residues. CDR3 sequence reads: CASILGGQNNSPLHF. As DNA, the CDR3 is TGTGCCAGCATCCTAGGGGGACAGAATAATTCACCCCTCCACTTT.

CDR3 sequence reads: CASSFDNFRGSNEQFF. CDR3 coding DNA: TGCGCCAGCAGCTTTGACAACTTCAGGGGGAGCAATGAGCAGTTCTTC. The chain joins TRBV5-1 to TRBJ2-1; 7 nucleotides align to TRBD1. Germline V CDR1 and CDR2: SGHRS, YFSETQ. Trimming took 2 bases from V and 6 from J; bases not matched to a gene: 11. This CDR3 spans 16 amino acids.

This clonotype appeared many times. The chain couples TRBV12-3 or TRBV12-4 to TRBJ2-2; D unresolved. The CDR3 has 16 amino acids. V gave up 7 bases and J gave up 4 bases, with 19 bases separating them. CDR3 bases: TGTGCCAGCACTCCCCGTTACGGCCACAGCACCGGGGAGCTGTTTTTT. It is translated as CASTPRYGHSTGELFF.

The chain couples TRBV14 to TRBJ1-1; maybe TRBD1 (6 bases). CDR3 length equals 13 residues. V was shortened by 5 bases and J by 6 bases, with 13 bases between the two germline ends. Per the germline V gene, CDR1 is SGHDN and CDR2 is FVKESK. The CDR3 sequence is CASSVNRDAEAFF. The CDR3 DNA follows: TGTGCCAGCAGCGTGAACAGGGACGCTGAAGCTTTCTTT.

This rearrangement joins TRBV2 to TRBJ2-1, with TRBD2 as a possible D gene (5 bases). V dropped 7 bases and J dropped 0 bases, with 13 bases sitting between them. Germline CDR1 SNHLY, CDR2 FYNNEI. The CDR3 length is 15 residues. The CDR3 is CASTPGSVSYNEQFF. The CDR3 DNA sequence: TGTGCCAGCACCCCTGGTAGCGTCTCCTACAATGAGCAGTTCTTC.

The chain joins TRBV6-1 to TRBJ2-1; D is uncertain. Per the germline V gene, CDR1 is MNHNS and CDR2 is SASEGT. The CDR3 has 14 amino acids. Trimming removed 4 bases at V and 0 bases at J, with 7 bases between. The CDR3 is CASSAGDSYNEQFF. Written as DNA, the CDR3 is TGTGCCAGCAGTGCTGGGGACTCCTACAATGAGCAGTTCTTC.

This chain connects TRBV10-2 to TRBJ1-1; TRBD1 aligns across 7 bases. CDR3 size: 15 residues. CDR1 and CDR2 from the germline V gene are WSHSY and SAAADI. Unmatched junction bases numbered 12, after V lost 6 bases and J lost 5 bases. The CDR3 nucleotides read TGCGCCAGCAGCGAACAGGGGCTGGGGTGGACTGAAGCTTTCTTT. Protein product: CASSEQGLGWTEAFF.

This clonotype was seen a few times. The chain employs TRBV7-2 and TRBJ2-4, with D perhaps TRBD1 or TRBD2 (5 bases each). V was trimmed by 1 base and J by 12 bases, leaving 10 bases between them. The CDR3 sequence is 12 residues long. The germline gives CDR1 SGHTA, CDR2 FQGNSA. The CDR3 loop reads CASSLDRGDQYF. The CDR3, as DNA: TGTGCCAGCAGCTTAGATAGGGGAGATCAGTACTTC.

This chain links TRBV6-5 with TRBJ2-3; TRBD2 aligns across 8 bases. Trimming cost V 2 bases and J 4 bases; bases outside gene matches: 2. Germline assignment: CDR1 MNHEY and CDR2 SVGAGI. This CDR3 is built from 14 residues. The DNA of the CDR3 is TGTGCCAGCAGTTACGGCGGGGGGCCAGATACGCAGTATTTT. It translates to CASSYGGGPDTQYF.

The rearrangement uses TRBV10-3 and TRBJ1-2, with 8 positions matching TRBD1. The CDR3 totals 13 residues. CDR1 is ENHRY and CDR2 is SYGVKD in the germline V gene. V lost 4 bases, J lost 5 bases, and 3 bases stayed unmatched. CDR3 nucleotides: TGTGCCATCAGTGGGGACAGGCGGTATGGCTACACCTTC. It yields the protein CAISGDRRYGYTF.

This clonotype came up a few times. This rearrangement joins TRBV4-3 to TRBJ2-3; no clear D. V was shortened by 2 bases and J by 7 bases, with 13 bases between the two germline ends. CDR3 length: 14 amino acids. Germline V gene lookup returns CDR1 LGHNA and CDR2 YSLEER. CDR3 in amino acids: CASSQQSRVNTQYF. CDR3 DNA: TGCGCCAGCAGCCAACAAAGTAGGGTAAATACGCAGTATTTT.

The J gene is TRBJ1-2, the V gene TRBV6-6; 8 bases line up with TRBD1. The CDR3 is made up of 13 amino acids. The J segment lost 4 bases and the V segment lost 5 bases, leaving 3 bases of the junction unmatched. The V gene's germline CDR1 is MNHNY and CDR2 SVGAGI (reference sequence). The CDR3 bases are TGTGCCAGCAGTGCCAGGGGGCTCTATGGCTACACCTTC. Its translation: CASSARGLYGYTF.

This chain connects TRBV20-1 to TRBJ2-7, with TRBD1 identical over 9 bases. The length of the CDR3 is 13 residues. V shed 5 bases, J shed 4 bases, and the junction held 6 bases outside the gene matches. Germline assignment: CDR1 DFQATT and CDR2 SNEGSKA (reference sequence). The CDR3 bases are TGCAGTGCTCGGACAGGGGAATTGTACGAGCAGTACTTC. This translates into CSARTGELYEQYF.

This clonotype appeared many times. V usage is TRBV12-3 or TRBV12-4 and J usage is TRBJ2-1, with D hard to call. Trimming removed 1 base at V and 11 bases at J, with 6 bases between. The CDR3 is 11 amino acids. The CDR3 region has the DNA TGTGCCAGCAGTTTAGGCGCCAAGCAGTTCTTC. It is translated as CASSLGAKQFF.

This clonotype has only a few counts. The V and J genes are TRBV5-1 and TRBJ2-1; D is possibly TRBD2 (7 bases). The germline V gene has CDR1 SGHRS and CDR2 YFSETQ. This CDR3 is built from 16 residues. The V end lost 5 bases, the J end lost 8 bases, and 23 bases lay between the germline ends. This CDR3 is CASRAPRGGLNDEQFF. CDR3 nucleotides: TGCGCCAGCAGGGCTCCTCGCGGGGGCCTCAACGATGAGCAGTTCTTC.

This clonotype was seen ten or more times. The chain recombines TRBV7-9 with TRBJ2-7; TRBD2 aligns across 10 bases. V lost 6 bases to trimming and J lost 4 bases; unmatched junction nucleotides: 0. The length of the CDR3 is 12 residues. Germline lookup yields CDR1 SEHNR and CDR2 FQNEAQ (reference sequence). The CDR3 here is CASSSGRYEQYF. CDR3 bases: TGTGCCAGCAGTAGCGGGAGGTACGAGCAGTACTTC.

The chain uses TRBV6-1 and TRBJ2-7; unclear D gene. Germline-derived CDR1 and CDR2 are MNHNS and SASEGT. This CDR3 spans 13 amino acids. V lost 5 bases, J lost 1 base, and 9 bases lay in between. CDR3 DNA: TGTGCCAGCAGTCCCTCCATTTCCTACGAGCAGTACTTC. Protein product: CASSPSISYEQYF.